The clone carrying this TCR beta chain came up many times. Within a library made for alpha chains, this beta chain is off target, and its count is uninformative. The CDR3 runs 13 residues. V was clipped by 0 bases and J by 10 bases, with 7 bases between them. Germline CDR1 and CDR2: LNHNV and YYDKDF (reference sequence). These data come from a study of spatial heterogeneity in lung cancer. Background on the study: The count of detected beta-chain sequences consistently exceeded that of alpha-chain sequences.

The presence of a unique molecular identifier marked each TCR cDNA molecule. TCRdb re-called the 5' RACE reads with MiXCR, one entry per CDR3 protein. The table lists 11,000 or so distinct CDR3 sequences, over 3% of them singletons. Time point reported: sample taken at primary tumor resection. Without sorting, whole RNA was sequenced from tumor, nontumor lung or frozen PBMC. Sequencing used PBMCs, obtained at surgery. The clonotype comes from a female donor with early-stage non-small cell lung cancer. The chain couples TRBV15 to TRBJ1-6; D uncertain. Here the CDR3 reads CATSRDRASPLHF. The CDR3 nucleotides are TGTGCCACCAGCAGAGATCGGGCGTCACCCCTCCACTTT.